This entry describes one T cell receptor (beta chain). V gave up 4 bases and J gave up 8 bases, with 14 bases separating them. The CDR3 length is 13 residues. Per germline, CDR1 MDHEN and CDR2 SYDVKM. This record comes from a study of control samples from healthy donors and cancer patients. Using immunoSEQ multiplex PCR, the repertoire was profiled, and TCRdb retains in-frame clones only, with some absent. This sample has over 150,000 clones, with 95% to 96% found just once. The gene calls are TRBV28 and TRBJ1-2, with D unresolved. The source is a woman aged 25 to 39 in good health. The sequencing sample was made of blood. For the CDR3, the DNA is TGTGCCAGCAGTTCGCAGCGTGAAGGCGGCTACACCTTC. It codes for CASSSQREGGYTF.